This TCR beta chain was sequenced during a study of OX40 agonist ivuxolimab in advanced cancers. On the study more broadly: In this trial design, patients received ivuxolimab intravenously at 0.01 to 10 mg/kg every 2 weeks.

Germline CDR1 and CDR2: ENHRY and SYGVKD. J lost 5 bases, V lost 5 bases, and 8 bases had no gene match. CDR3 length: 15 residues. Produced via immunoSEQ multiplex PCR; TCRdb's table is partial and in-frame only. The repertoire holds 15,000 to 20,000 clones, with about 88% as singletons. The genes are TRBV10-3 and TRBJ2-5, with 10 bases that match TRBD1. This sequence originates from an adult with an advanced solid tumor such as melanoma, head and neck, liver or kidney cancer. The sample in question was CD4+ or CD8+ T cells sorted from blood, obtained in a trial of the OX40 agonist ivuxolimab. The DNA of the CDR3 is TGTGCCATCAGTCCCGGGACAGGGGACTTGGAGACCCAGTACTTC. Its translation: CAISPGTGDLETQYF.